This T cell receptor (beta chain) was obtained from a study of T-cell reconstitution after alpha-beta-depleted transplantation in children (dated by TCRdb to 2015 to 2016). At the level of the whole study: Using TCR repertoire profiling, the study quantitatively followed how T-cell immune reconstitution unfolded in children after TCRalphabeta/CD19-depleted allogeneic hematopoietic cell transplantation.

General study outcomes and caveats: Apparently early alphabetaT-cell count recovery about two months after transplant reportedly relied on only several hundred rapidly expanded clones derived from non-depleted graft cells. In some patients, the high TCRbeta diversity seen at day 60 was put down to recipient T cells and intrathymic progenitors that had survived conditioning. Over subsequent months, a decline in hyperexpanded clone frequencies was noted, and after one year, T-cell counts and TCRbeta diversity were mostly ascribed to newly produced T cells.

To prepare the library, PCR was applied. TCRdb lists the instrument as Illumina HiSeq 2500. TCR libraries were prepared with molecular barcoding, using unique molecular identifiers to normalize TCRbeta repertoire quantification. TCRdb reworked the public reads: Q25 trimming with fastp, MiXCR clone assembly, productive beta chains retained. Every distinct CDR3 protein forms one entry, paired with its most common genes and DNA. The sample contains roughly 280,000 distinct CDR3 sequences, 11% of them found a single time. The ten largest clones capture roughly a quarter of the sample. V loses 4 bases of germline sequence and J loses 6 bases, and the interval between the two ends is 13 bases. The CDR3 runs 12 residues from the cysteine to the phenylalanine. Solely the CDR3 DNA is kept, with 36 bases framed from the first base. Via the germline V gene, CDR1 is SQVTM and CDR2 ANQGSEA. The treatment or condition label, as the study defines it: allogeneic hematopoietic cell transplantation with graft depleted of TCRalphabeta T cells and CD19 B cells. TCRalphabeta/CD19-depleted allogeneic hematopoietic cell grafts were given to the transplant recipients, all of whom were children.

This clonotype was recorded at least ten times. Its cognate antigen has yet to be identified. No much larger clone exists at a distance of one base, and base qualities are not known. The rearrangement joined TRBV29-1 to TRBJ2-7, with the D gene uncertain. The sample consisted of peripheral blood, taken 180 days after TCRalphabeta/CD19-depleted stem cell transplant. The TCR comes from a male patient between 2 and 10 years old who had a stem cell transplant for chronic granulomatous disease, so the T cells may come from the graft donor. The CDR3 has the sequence CSVVPLWGEQYF. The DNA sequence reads TGCAGCGTTGTACCCCTGTGGGGCGAGCAGTACTTC.